A single sample gave rise to the 26 T cell receptor beta chains below, sequenced in a study of blood T cell repertoires in COVID-19. The assay was immunoSEQ multiplex PCR, and TCRdb's table has in-frame clones only and misses some. The table lists around 70,000 clones, about four fifths of them singletons. Material: peripheral blood. All receptors derive from a woman aged 80 or over with active or convalescent COVID-19.

Only one count was recorded for this clone. This rearrangement joins TRBV12-5 to TRBJ1-1; D is uncertain. Trimming cost V 5 bases and J 0 bases, with 10 bases left between them. Germline V CDR1 and CDR2: LGHNT, FRNRAP. CDR3 length: 14 residues. CDR3 sequence: CASGGRLMNTEAFF. CDR3 sequence (DNA): TGTGCTAGTGGTGGGAGACTCATGAACACTGAAGCTTTCTTT.

This chain connects TRBV28 to TRBJ2-1, with D tentatively TRBD2 (6 bases). Trimming took 0 bases from V and 3 from J, leaving 12 bases between them. This CDR3 contains 16 residues. The germline V gene encodes CDR1 MDHEN and CDR2 SYDVKM. The chain's CDR3 is CASSLWSGGVYNEQFF. The CDR3, as DNA: TGTGCCAGCAGTTTATGGTCTGGCGGGGTCTACAATGAGCAGTTCTTC.

This rearrangement joins TRBV2 to TRBJ1-4; TRBD1 aligns across 10 bases. Trimming cost V 6 bases and J 7 bases; bases outside gene matches: 5. Looked up from germline, CDR1 is SNHLY and CDR2 is FYNNEI. The CDR3 sequence is 14 residues long. The CDR3 reads CASRTTGGSEKLFF. In DNA form, the CDR3 reads TGTGCCAGCAGAACGACAGGGGGCAGTGAAAAACTGTTTTTT.

The J gene is TRBJ2-7, the V gene TRBV2; D unresolved. Germline CDR1 reads SNHLY; CDR2 reads FYNNEI. The CDR3 has 17 residues. V was clipped by 0 bases and J by 4 bases, with 19 bases between them. CDR3 bases: TGTGCCAGCAGTGAAGCGTCGCAGCTTGGGCGTCGGTACGAGCAGTACTTC. This gives the protein CASSEASQLGRRYEQYF.

This sequence joins TRBV6-6 and TRBJ1-6; no clear D gene. The CDR3 totals 15 residues. Germline CDR1 and CDR2: MNHNY and SVGAGI (reference sequence). V lost 6 bases, J lost 0 bases, and 9 bases lay in between. The CDR3 DNA reads TGTGCCAGCAGGAAGGAGAGCTCCTATAATTCACCCCTCCACTTT. This translates into CASRKESSYNSPLHF.

V usage is TRBV14 and J usage is TRBJ2-1; a weak D match, TRBD2 (6 bases). This CDR3 region has 16 residues. Per the germline V gene, CDR1 is SGHDN and CDR2 is FVKESK. V was cut by 3 bases and J by 10 bases, with 22 bases left in between. The CDR3, as DNA: TGTGCCAGCAGCCACTTCGGGCAGGGAGGAGGAAGGGAGCAGTTCTTC. Translating it yields CASSHFGQGGGREQFF.

The chain couples TRBV19 to TRBJ1-4, with D possibly matching TRBD1 (6 bases). Trimming removed 1 base from V and 3 bases from J, with 12 bases in between. Germline loops: CDR1 LNHDA, CDR2 SQIVND (reference sequence). CDR3 length equals 16 residues. CDR3 DNA: TGTGCCAGTAGTATAGGGGGGCGTAGGGCTAATGAAAAACTGTTTTTT. Translation gives CASSIGGRRANEKLFF.

This chain uses TRBV10-3 with TRBJ2-1, with 11 bases matching TRBD2. Germline V CDR1 and CDR2: ENHRY, SYGVKD. V lost 6 bases, J lost 10 bases, and 8 bases stayed unmatched. This CDR3 comprises 14 residues. The CDR3 is CAIRTGLAVKEQFF. The CDR3 nucleotides read TGTGCCATCAGGACGGGACTAGCGGTAAAGGAGCAGTTCTTC.

This clone was counted between two and nine times. This chain links TRBV7-2 with TRBJ2-7, with no clear D. With 6 bases removed from V and 3 bases from J, the gap between germline ends came to 6 bases. The CDR3 extends over 11 amino acids. Germline loops: CDR1 SGHTA, CDR2 FQGNSA. As DNA, the CDR3 is TGTGCCAGCAGGTCTTACTACGAGCAGTACTTC. Protein product: CASRSYYEQYF.

This clone was observed once. V gene TRBV19 combines with J gene TRBJ1-2; tentative D call: TRBD1 (5 bases). V lost 5 bases to trimming and J lost 4 bases, with 14 bases between them. Germline assignment: CDR1 LNHDA and CDR2 SQIVND (reference sequence). This CDR3 has 14 residues. CDR3: CASSPRGGSYGYTF. The CDR3 bases are TGTGCCAGTAGTCCCCGGGGGGGGAGCTATGGCTACACCTTC. The whole variable domain, remainder taken from reference TRBV19 and TRBJ1-2, is DGGITQSPKYLFRKEGQNVTLSCEQNLNHDAMYWYRQDPGQGLRLIYYSQIVNDFQKGDIAEGYSVSREKKESFPLTVTSAQKNPTAFYLCASSPRGGSYGYTFGSGTRLTVV.

The chain recombines TRBV4-2 with TRBJ1-1, with a tentative D call TRBD1 (6 bases). The CDR3 has 14 residues. CDR1 and CDR2 (germline): LGHNA, YNFKEQ. The V end lost 3 bases, the J end lost 5 bases, and 13 bases lay between the germline ends. The CDR3 loop is CASSQPQGRTEAFF. The CDR3 nucleotides read TGTGCCAGCAGCCAGCCACAGGGCCGGACTGAAGCTTTCTTT.

The rearrangement links TRBV7-2 to TRBJ2-4, with 9 bases fitting TRBD1. J gave up 0 bases and V 5 bases, and 5 bases lay outside the gene matches. In germline, CDR1 is SGHTA, CDR2 FQGNSA. The CDR3 has 16 amino acids. The CDR3 sequence: CASSPTGGAAKNIQYF. The CDR3 coding sequence is TGTGCCAGCAGCCCAACAGGGGGCGCAGCCAAAAACATTCAGTACTTC.

This clone was recorded once. This chain uses TRBV12-3 or TRBV12-4 with TRBJ1-2; 7 bases match TRBD1. This CDR3 is 13 amino acids long. The ends lost 3 bases at V and 6 bases at J; junction bases unmatched: 4. The CDR3 spells CASSFVGGDGYTF. CDR3 DNA sequence: TGTGCCAGCAGTTTTGTAGGGGGCGATGGCTACACCTTC.

This chain uses TRBV7-9 with TRBJ2-1, with D possibly matching TRBD2 (7 bases). This CDR3 spans 15 amino acids. Trimming shortened V by 2 bases and J by 8 bases, and 16 bases separated the two germline ends. The germline gives CDR1 SEHNR, CDR2 FQNEAQ (reference sequence). For the CDR3, the DNA is TGTGCCAGCAGCTTAAACCGGGGGGCAGTCGATGAGCAGTTCTTC. This sequence encodes CASSLNRGAVDEQFF. Combining the CDR3 with reference TRBV7-9 and TRBJ2-1 gives the whole variable domain DTGVSQNPRHKITKRGQNVTFRCDPISEHNRLYWYRQTLGQGPEFLTYFQNEAQLEKSRLLSDRFSAERPKGSFSTLEIQRTEQGDSAMYLCASSLNRGAVDEQFFGPGTRLTVL.

This clone showed up just once. The chain combines TRBV6-6 with TRBJ2-1; D is perhaps TRBD1 (6 bases). The germline V gene encodes CDR1 MNHNY and CDR2 SVGAGI (reference sequence). The CDR3 length is 13 residues. Trimming left V 7 bases short and J 9 bases short, with 16 bases between. Here the CDR3 reads CASTKQGRSEQFF. The DNA of the CDR3 is TGTGCCAGCACCAAACAGGGTCGTAGTGAGCAGTTCTTC.

The chain carries TRBV3-1 (or the pseudogene TRBV3-2) and TRBJ1-6; 7 nucleotides line up with TRBD1. The CDR3 length is 13 residues. Losses at the gene ends were 7 bases for V and 6 bases for J; bases not matched to a gene: 3. Germline lookup yields CDR1 LGHDT and CDR2 YNNKEL (reference sequence). CDR3 residues: CASNRGGNSPLHF. The CDR3 nucleotides are TGTGCCAGCAACAGGGGTGGTAATTCACCCCTCCACTTT.

This chain links TRBV28 with TRBJ1-1; TRBD1 agrees at 8 bases. Germline V lookup: CDR1 MDHEN, CDR2 SYDVKM. CDR3 length: 14 residues. V lost 2 bases, J lost 4 bases, and 3 bases stayed unmatched. The CDR3 here is CASSLGQGTTEAFF. CDR3 DNA: TGTGCCAGCAGTTTAGGACAGGGCACCACTGAAGCTTTCTTT.

A few counts support this clone. The chain employs TRBV5-1 and TRBJ2-1; the D is unclear. Trimming left V 0 bases short and J 15 bases short, with 16 bases between. The CDR3 consists of 13 residues. Germline values: CDR1 SGHRS, CDR2 YFSETQ. CDR3 sequence: CASSLGHTPEGFF. The DNA for the CDR3 is TGCGCCAGCAGCTTGGGACACACACCCGAAGGGTTCTTC.

This sequence joins TRBV3-1 (or the pseudogene TRBV3-2) and TRBJ2-1; D might be TRBD2 (5 bases). The CDR3 consists of 14 residues. Trimming took off 7 bases at V and 6 bases at J, with 16 bases between the two ends. The germline V gene has CDR1 LGHDT and CDR2 YNNKEL (reference sequence). The CDR3, as DNA: TGTGCCAGCAACCTTATACTAGTCTCCAATGAGCAGTTCTTC. It codes for CASNLILVSNEQFF.

The chain recombines TRBV7-9 with TRBJ2-1, with 7 bases fitting TRBD1. Losses at the gene ends were 4 bases for V and 3 bases for J; bases not matched to a gene: 3. The CDR3 loop spans 14 amino acids. The germline CDR1 and CDR2 sequences are SEHNR and FQNEAQ (reference sequence). CDR3 sequence reads: CASSYRDSYNEQFF. CDR3 nucleotide sequence: TGTGCCAGCAGCTACAGGGACAGCTACAATGAGCAGTTCTTC. The complete variable domain, with remaining parts taken from reference TRBV7-9 and TRBJ2-1, reads DTGVSQNPRHKITKRGQNVTFRCDPISEHNRLYWYRQTLGQGPEFLTYFQNEAQLEKSRLLSDRFSAERPKGSFSTLEIQRTEQGDSAMYLCASSYRDSYNEQFFGPGTRLTVL.

The chain combines TRBV28 with TRBJ1-4, with a tentative D call TRBD1 (5 bases). Germline CDR1 and CDR2: MDHEN and SYDVKM. Trimming took 4 bases from V and 7 from J, leaving 16 bases between them. This CDR3 spans 15 amino acids. CDR3 sequence: CASSSDRSSSEKLFF. CDR3 DNA sequence: TGTGCCAGCAGTTCCGACAGATCTTCCAGTGAAAAACTGTTTTTT.

The CDR3 DNA reads as TGTGCCAGCAGCCAACAGGGGGTGAGCACAGATACGCAGTATTTT. This gives the protein CASSQQGVSTDTQYF. V gene TRBV2 combines with J gene TRBJ2-3; 8 bases match TRBD1. The CDR3 has 15 residues. Germline V gene sequence: CDR1 SNHLY, CDR2 FYNNEI. J lost 0 bases, V lost 6 bases, and 5 bases had no gene match.

This rearrangement joins TRBV6-1 to TRBJ2-5, with 9 positions matching TRBD2. The germline V gene has CDR1 MNHNS and CDR2 SASEGT. The V and J ends lost 2 bases and 1 base, in that order; junction bases with no gene match: 5. This CDR3 comprises 16 residues. The CDR3 reads CASSEMAGGPQETQYF. For the CDR3, the DNA is TGTGCCAGCAGTGAAATGGCGGGGGGGCCCCAAGAGACCCAGTACTTC.

As regards this clone: The sample contains more than one DNA sequence encoding this CDR3. V gene TRBV7-9 combines with J gene TRBJ1-2, with TRBD1 matching over 7 bases. In germline, CDR1 is SEHNR, CDR2 FQNEAQ (reference sequence). The CDR3 sequence is 13 residues long. With V trimmed by 1 base and J by 4 bases, 0 bases remained unmatched. CDR3 in amino acids: CASSLGTGYGYTF. The CDR3 nucleotides are TGTGCCAGCAGCTTAGGGACAGGCTATGGCTACACCTTC.

J is TRBJ1-2 and V is TRBV18, with D uncertain. From germline, CDR1 is KGHSH and CDR2 LQKENI. V dropped 3 bases and J dropped 3 bases, with 2 bases sitting between them. The CDR3 has 11 residues. The CDR3 region has the DNA TGTGCCAGCTCACCCGACTATGGCTACACCTTC. Its protein product is CASSPDYGYTF.

The chain links TRBV6-5 to TRBJ1-1; the D gene is possibly TRBD1 (5 bases). Germline assignment: CDR1 MNHEY and CDR2 SVGAGI. Trimming removed 0 bases from V and 5 bases from J, with 13 bases in between. This CDR3 region has 15 residues. The CDR3 loop is CASSYSMGGRTEAFF. CDR3 DNA: TGTGCCAGCAGTTACTCGATGGGGGGGAGGACTGAAGCTTTCTTT.